This T cell receptor (beta chain) appears in the sequencing data of a study of OX40 agonist ivuxolimab in advanced cancers. Study-level background: Patients' therapy was ivuxolimab, an antibody that acts as an agonist of OX40 (CD134). Each patient was given ivuxolimab into a vein every 2 weeks, at 0.01 to 10 mg/kg.

Autoimmune disease history or systemic immunosuppression disqualified patients. At cycle 4 day 1, cycle 7 day 1, and baseline, blood was sampled. CDR3 length equals 14 residues. The V segment lost 4 bases and the J segment 6 bases; nucleotides outside the gene matches: 6. Germline loops: CDR1 MRHNA, CDR2 SNTAGT. Using immunoSEQ multiplex PCR, the repertoire was profiled, and TCRdb retains in-frame clones only, with some absent. The table lists roughly 83,000 clones, about 89% of them singletons. This receptor was taken from an adult with an advanced solid tumor such as melanoma, head and neck, liver or kidney cancer. The gene calls are TRBV6-4 and TRBJ2-3; TRBD2 matches 8 bases. The sequencing used CD4+ or CD8+ T cells sorted from blood, collected in a trial of the OX40 agonist ivuxolimab. Here the CDR3 DNA reads TGTGCCAGCAGTGCCTCGGGGGGGGCGGATACGCAGTATTTT. Its translation is CASSASGGADTQYF.